This T cell receptor beta chain derives from a study of response to subunit inactivated influenza vaccine listed by TCRdb under 2018. For the study in its entirety: The study used deep quantitative T cell receptor repertoire profiling to track responses to a trivalent subunit inactivated influenza vaccine.

The V end loses 4 bases and the J end loses 6 bases, and a stretch of 13 bases separates them. The germline V gene encodes CDR1 SGHTA and CDR2 FQGNSA. Including cysteine and phenylalanine, the CDR3 has 13 amino acids. Only CDR3 DNA is held: 39 bases, read in frame from base 1. The receptor library was made with RT-PCR. Sequencing was carried out with an Illumina HiSeq 2500. In-frame beta chains were kept once TCRdb had trimmed the public reads at Q25 with fastp and called clones with MiXCR. Records with the same CDR3 protein are collapsed into one entry carrying the most frequent genes and DNA. In all, the sample holds over 650,000 distinct CDR3 sequences, and about 18% of those were seen once. The top ten constitute roughly 10% of the sample. On this clonotype itself: The antigen it binds to is not known. The input lacks base qualities; no much larger clone sits a single base away.

Here is what the overall study found, with its caveats: The authors proposed that each seasonal influenza vaccination may bring in only a limited number of new T cells.

The input for sequencing was PBMCs from blood, taken roughly 5 days after vaccination. This clonotype was sampled from a man aged 45-65 years who received an inactivated influenza vaccine. Donor details come from another sample of the same person, matched by shared clones. The rearrangement combines TRBV7-2 with TRBJ2-7, with the D assignment possibly TRBD1 or TRBD2, given 6 matching bases for each. The CDR3 loop reads CASSSRRGREQYF. The nucleotides are TGTGCCAGCAGCTCCCGTCGGGGGCGCGAGCAGTACTTC.